A selection of T cell receptor beta chains follows, all from one sample in a study of T cells in localized non-small cell lung cancer. Measured with immunoSEQ multiplex PCR; TCRdb has only the in-frame clones, and not every one. The data contain 53,000 or so clones, 80% to 95% of them seen just once; the ten biggest clones take up around 20%. The sequencing here drew on peripheral blood, taken before any cancer treatment. The receptors here all came from a man between 35 and 75 years old with stage I lung adenocarcinoma. Each CDR3 is given with its conserved first and last residue. A D gene is named only where the DNA matches it firmly. The size entry is marked missing in some rows and otherwise reads once, few, many or a size class.

CDR3: CASSQDLGTSSTIYF
DNA: TGCGCCAGCAGCCAAGATTTAGGAACATCAAGCACCATATATTTT
D: NA
size: NA
J: TRBJ1-3
V: TRBV4-1

CDR3: CASREDSSGNTIYF
DNA: TGTGCCAGCAGAGAGGACAGCTCTGGAAACACCATATATTTT
D: NA
size: NA
J: TRBJ1-3
V: TRBV6-6

CDR3: CASNTGYVKTQYF
DNA: TGTGCCAGCAATACGGGTTATGTGAAGACCCAGTACTTC
D: NA
size: NA
J: TRBJ2-5
V: TRBV28

CDR3: CASSFATGTGTYNEQFF
DNA: TGTGCCAGCAGCTTCGCCACCGGGACAGGGACTTACAATGAGCAGTTCTTC
D: TRBD1
size: NA
J: TRBJ2-1
V: TRBV11-2

CDR3: CARENTEAFF
DNA: TGTGCCAGAGAAAACACTGAAGCTTTCTTT
D: NA
size: few
J: TRBJ1-1
V: TRBV21-1

CDR3: CAWNTGTLIPEAFF
DNA: TGTGCCTGGAATACCGGGACTCTAATTCCCGAAGCTTTCTTT
D: NA
size: few
J: TRBJ1-1
V: TRBV30

CDR3: CASSHITGAMDNEQFF
DNA: TGCGCCAGCAGCCATATAACAGGGGCTATGGACAATGAGCAGTTCTTC
D: TRBD1
size: NA
J: TRBJ2-1
V: TRBV4-1

CDR3: CASSLSASGSSEQYF
DNA: TGTGCCAGCAGCTTGTCGGCTAGCGGGAGTTCCGAGCAGTACTTC
D: TRBD2
size: NA
J: TRBJ2-7
V: TRBV7-9

CDR3: CASSLVMGQGSLNLTEAFF
DNA: TGTGCCAGCAGCTTAGTAATGGGACAGGGATCCCTTAACCTCACTGAAGCTTTCTTT
D: TRBD1
size: NA
J: TRBJ1-1
V: TRBV11-2

CDR3: CASSPPRSIQETQYF
DNA: TGTGCCAGCAGCCCGCCGAGGAGCATCCAAGAGACCCAGTACTTC
D: NA
size: NA
J: TRBJ2-5
V: TRBV11-2

CDR3: CASSVATSGSETQYF
DNA: TGTGCCAGCAGCGTAGCGACTAGCGGGAGTGAGACCCAGTACTTC
D: TRBD2
size: NA
J: TRBJ2-5
V: TRBV9

CDR3: CASRGRESTYNEQFF
DNA: TGTGCCAGCAGGGGGAGGGAATCAACCTACAATGAGCAGTTCTTC
D: TRBD2
size: NA
J: TRBJ2-1
V: TRBV6-1

CDR3: CASSMGLSDYSNQPQHF
DNA: TGTGCCAGTAGTATGGGCCTCAGCGATTATAGCAATCAGCCCCAGCATTTT
D: NA
size: NA
J: TRBJ1-5
V: TRBV19

CDR3: CASSLGVAANTGELFF
DNA: TGTGCCAGCAGCTTAGGCGTGGCCGCGAACACCGGGGAGCTGTTTTTT
D: NA
size: few
J: TRBJ2-2
V: TRBV7-6

CDR3: CSAKTNTEAFF
DNA: TGCAGCGCTAAAACGAACACTGAAGCTTTCTTT
D: NA
size: NA
J: TRBJ1-1
V: TRBV29-1

CDR3: CASAGRSGEKLFF
DNA: TGTGCCAGCGCGGGGCGGTCTGGGGAAAAACTGTTTTTT
D: NA
size: NA
J: TRBJ1-4
V: TRBV6-5

CDR3: CASSLSLDPKTQYF
DNA: TGTGCCAGCAGTTTATCTCTGGATCCGAAGACCCAGTACTTC
D: NA
size: NA
J: TRBJ2-5
V: TRBV28

CDR3: CASRRQGAAYGYTF
DNA: TGTGCCAGCAGGAGACAGGGGGCGGCCTATGGCTACACCTTC
D: TRBD1
size: NA
J: TRBJ1-2
V: TRBV27

CDR3: CASSYDRGSSYEQYF
DNA: TGTGCCAGCAGTTACGACAGGGGGAGCTCCTACGAGCAGTACTTC
D: TRBD1
size: NA
J: TRBJ2-7
V: TRBV6-5

CDR3: CASSQDTQGGFGYTF
DNA: TGCGCCAGCAGCCAAGACACCCAGGGCGGGTTTGGCTACACCTTC
D: NA
size: NA
J: TRBJ1-2
V: TRBV4-3

CDR3: CASSHEGLVSEQFF
DNA: TGTGCCAGCAGCCACGAGGGACTAGTAAGTGAGCAGTTCTTC
D: TRBD2
size: NA
J: TRBJ2-1
V: TRBV7-9

CDR3: CASSLVALLAGVQETQYF
DNA: TGTGCCAGCAGCTTAGTCGCCTTACTAGCGGGAGTCCAAGAGACCCAGTACTTC
D: TRBD2
size: NA
J: TRBJ2-5
V: TRBV7-2

CDR3: CASSLVGENIQYF
DNA: TGCGCCAGCAGCTTGGTGGGAGAAAACATTCAGTACTTC
D: NA
size: once
J: TRBJ2-4
V: TRBV5-1

CDR3: CASSYGTPSYNEQFF
DNA: TGTGCCAGCAGTTACGGGACACCATCCTACAATGAGCAGTTCTTC
D: NA
size: NA
J: TRBJ2-1
V: TRBV6-5

CDR3: CASSLNGQHEQYF
DNA: TGCGCCAGCAGCCTCAACGGCCAGCACGAGCAGTACTTC
D: NA
size: NA
J: TRBJ2-7
V: TRBV5-1

CDR3: CAIRPIRAGELFF
DNA: TGTGCCATACGTCCGATCCGTGCCGGGGAGCTGTTTTTT
D: NA
size: NA
J: TRBJ2-2
V: TRBV30

CDR3: CASSSNGGSADTQYF
DNA: TGTGCCAGCAGCTCTAACGGAGGGTCGGCAGATACGCAGTATTTT
D: NA
size: NA
J: TRBJ2-3
V: TRBV7-2

CDR3: CASTLRQGGETQYF
DNA: TGTGCCAGCACTCTAAGACAGGGCGGAGAGACCCAGTACTTC
D: TRBD1
size: once
J: TRBJ2-5
V: TRBV6-1

CDR3: CASSKGLGTGELFF
DNA: TGTGCCAGCAGCAAGGGACTAGGCACCGGGGAGCTGTTTTTT
D: TRBD2
size: NA
J: TRBJ2-2
V: TRBV7-2

CDR3: CASSLGLLGGGGTEAFF
DNA: TGTGCCAGCAGCTTGGGTCTACTAGGGGGGGGAGGGACTGAAGCTTTCTTT
D: NA
size: NA
J: TRBJ1-1
V: TRBV7-8

CDR3: CASSPLLWDYNEQFF
DNA: TGTGCCAGCAGCCCACTACTTTGGGACTACAATGAGCAGTTCTTC
D: NA
size: NA
J: TRBJ2-1
V: TRBV6-4

CDR3: CASSVAGGPNTDTQYF
DNA: TGTGCCAGCAGCGTAGCGGGAGGGCCCAACACAGATACGCAGTATTTT
D: TRBD2
size: NA
J: TRBJ2-3
V: TRBV9

CDR3: CASSQRTGGRAGKDTQYF
DNA: TGTGCCAGCAGCCAAAGGACGGGCGGGAGGGCCGGAAAAGATACGCAGTATTTT
D: TRBD2
size: NA
J: TRBJ2-3
V: TRBV4-2

CDR3: CASSRDRGYEQYF
DNA: TGTGCCAGCAGTCGTGACAGGGGGTACGAGCAGTACTTC
D: TRBD1
size: NA
J: TRBJ2-7
V: TRBV6-5

CDR3: CASSDPQASGTDTQYF
DNA: TGTGCCAGCAGTGACCCTCAGGCTAGCGGCACAGATACGCAGTATTTT
D: NA
size: NA
J: TRBJ2-3
V: TRBV6-1

CDR3: CASSLGVGVNGYTF
DNA: TGTGCCAGCAGCTTGGGTGTAGGGGTTAATGGCTACACCTTC
D: NA
size: NA
J: TRBJ1-2
V: TRBV5-6

CDR3: CAISERKAGYYGYTF
DNA: TGTGCCATCAGTGAGCGGAAGGCTGGATACTATGGCTACACCTTC
D: NA
size: NA
J: TRBJ1-2
V: TRBV10-3

CDR3: CAYQGRGWDTQYF
DNA: TGTGCCTACCAGGGGAGGGGATGGGATACGCAGTATTTT
D: NA
size: NA
J: TRBJ2-3
V: TRBV28

CDR3: CASSLAAEQPQHF
DNA: TGTGCCAGCAGCTTAGCAGCAGAGCAGCCCCAGCATTTT
D: NA
size: once
J: TRBJ1-5
V: TRBV7-8

CDR3: CASSLDVGGNEQFF
DNA: TGTGCCAGCAGCTTAGACGTTGGTGGGAATGAGCAGTTCTTC
D: NA
size: once
J: TRBJ2-1
V: TRBV7-2

CDR3: CASSSVSVTEAFF
DNA: TGTGCCAGCAGCTCCGTAAGTGTAACTGAAGCTTTCTTT
D: NA
size: NA
J: TRBJ1-1
V: TRBV5-4

CDR3: CASSLGRNTEAFF
DNA: TGTGCCAGCAGCTTAGGGCGGAACACTGAAGCTTTCTTT
D: NA
size: few
J: TRBJ1-1
V: TRBV7-2

CDR3: CASSQGLATETQYF
DNA: TGTGCCAGCAGCCAAGGACTAGCCACAGAGACCCAGTACTTC
D: TRBD2
size: NA
J: TRBJ2-5
V: TRBV4-2

CDR3: CASSWGTGPGGYTF
DNA: TGTGCCAGCAGTTGGGGGACAGGCCCTGGAGGCTACACCTTC
D: TRBD1
size: NA
J: TRBJ1-2
V: TRBV6-5

CDR3: CASSIDRAGPKEQFF
DNA: TGTGCCAGTAGTATAGATCGGGCGGGCCCAAAGGAGCAGTTCTTC
D: NA
size: NA
J: TRBJ2-1
V: TRBV19

CDR3: CASSIPGQTNYGYTF
DNA: TGTGCCAGCAGCATCCCGGGACAGACTAACTATGGCTACACCTTC
D: TRBD1
size: NA
J: TRBJ1-2
V: TRBV7-9

CDR3: CASSLMRGTDTQYF
DNA: TGTGCCAGCAGCCTCATGAGGGGCACAGATACGCAGTATTTT
D: NA
size: NA
J: TRBJ2-3
V: TRBV7-8